This T cell receptor beta chain is from a study of blood T cell repertoires in COVID-19. Study-wide context: Sites in the United States, Italy and Spain provided acute and convalescent COVID-19 samples. PBMCs, B-cell-depleted T cells, or T cells were the source of the cDNA or gDNA that made up the material.

CDR1 is MNHEY and CDR2 is SVGAGI in the germline V gene. The V end was cut by 0 bases, the J end by 0 bases, with 9 bases between. The CDR3 has 15 residues. Original data processing: Reference gene primer amplification gave estimated nucleated cell counts. Measured with immunoSEQ multiplex PCR; TCRdb has only the in-frame clones, and not every one. Clone size and V and J calls were adopted from that table, with D and trimming inferred from the DNA. The sample holds 310,000 or so clones, around 86% seen once. J is TRBJ2-7 and V is TRBV6-5; D is undetermined. Material for sequencing was peripheral blood. The TCR was taken from a woman younger than 45 who had recovered from COVID-19. The CDR3 loop reads CASSYSPGYSYEQYF. CDR3 DNA sequence: TGTGCCAGCAGTTACTCGCCCGGGTACTCCTACGAGCAGTACTTC.